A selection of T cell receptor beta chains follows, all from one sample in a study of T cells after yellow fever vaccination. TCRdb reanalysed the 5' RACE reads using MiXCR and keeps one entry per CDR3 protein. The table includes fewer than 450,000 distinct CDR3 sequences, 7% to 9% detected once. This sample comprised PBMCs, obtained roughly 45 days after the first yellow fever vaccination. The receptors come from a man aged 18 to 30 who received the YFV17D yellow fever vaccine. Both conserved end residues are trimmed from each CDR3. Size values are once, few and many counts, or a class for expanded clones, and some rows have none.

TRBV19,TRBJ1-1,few,ASSIVGLNTEAF
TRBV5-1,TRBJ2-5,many,ASSLVSGQETQY
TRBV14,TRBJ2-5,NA,ASSQRAGETQY
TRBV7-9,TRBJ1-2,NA,ASSYQDYGYT
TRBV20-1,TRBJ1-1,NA,SARERTEAF
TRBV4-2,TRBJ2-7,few,ASSQDRGREQY
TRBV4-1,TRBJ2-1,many,ASSPERGGLYEQF
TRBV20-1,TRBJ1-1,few,SADRVGGTEAF
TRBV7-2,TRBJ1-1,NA,ASSLRAGQAF
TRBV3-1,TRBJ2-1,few,ASSQGSDGGPYSNEQF
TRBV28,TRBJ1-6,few,ASRNGHTNSPLH
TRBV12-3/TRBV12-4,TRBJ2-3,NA,ASSLAGVSTDTQY
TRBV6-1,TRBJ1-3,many,ASAPLPGSSGNTIY
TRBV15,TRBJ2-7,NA,ATSRGPGLSEQY
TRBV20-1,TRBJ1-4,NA,SARGAGTYEKLF
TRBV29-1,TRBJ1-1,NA,SARGQENTEAF
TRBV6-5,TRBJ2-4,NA,ASSYGQGWTKNIQY
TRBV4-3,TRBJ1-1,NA,ASSQGAHPSEAF